The subject of this entry is one T cell receptor beta chain. Its target is unknown. Using RNA transcripts, the TCR beta CDR3 regions were amplified. The first-round RT-PCR employed HTBI primers together with the Qiagen OneStep RT-PCR kit. A multiplex PCR was then performed as the second round. TCRdb processed the multiplex PCR reads anew with MiXCR; each CDR3 protein has one entry. The repertoire holds under 200,000 distinct CDR3 sequences, with roughly 37% as singletons. Ophthalmopathic donors had moderate-to-severe activity, CAS ≥3 and NOSPECS ≥4, with disease that had lasted under 3 months. Other autoimmune disease, uncontrolled infection, pregnancy and lactation led to exclusion. PBMCs were isolated by Ficoll-Paque density gradient centrifugation, using around 10 ml of fresh peripheral blood as the starting material. These data originate in a study of Graves' ophthalmopathy and Graves' hyperthyroidism. Study-wide results and limits: In blood appeared most of the expanded thyroid clonotypes whose frequency exceeded 0.001.

The TCR comes from a woman aged 40 to 50 with Graves' ophthalmopathy. The sequenced sample consisted of peripheral blood.

This CDR3 is CAWSVLLGYEQYF. Here the CDR3 DNA reads TGTGCCTGGAGCGTGCTTTTAGGGTACGAGCAGTACTTC. The rearrangement joins TRBV30 to TRBJ2-7; D unclear. The CDR3 runs 13 residues. V was shortened by 3 bases and J by 4 bases, with 13 bases between the two germline ends. The V gene's germline CDR1 is GTSNPN and CDR2 SVGIG (reference sequence). The complete variable domain, with remaining parts taken from reference TRBV30 and TRBJ2-7, reads SQTIHQWPATLVQPVGSPLSLECTVEGTSNPNLYWYRQAAGRGLQLLFYSVGIGQISSEVPQNLSASRPQDRQFILSSKKLLLSDSGFYLCAWSVLLGYEQYFGPGTRLTVT.